This T cell receptor (beta chain) was captured by sequencing in a study of TIL therapy for anti-PD-1-resistant metastatic lung cancer. Study-wide context: Tumors had a median PD-L1 proportion score of about 6%.

This clone was picked up one time. The libraries were made with immunoSEQ v3. TCRdb's copy holds only in-frame clones and misses some; the assay was immunoSEQ multiplex PCR. The sample carries about 100,000 clones, 65% recorded once. The V gene's germline CDR1 is MNHNY and CDR2 SVGAGI (reference sequence). The trim removed 5 bases at V and 5 bases at J, leaving 10 bases unmatched. The CDR3 totals 15 residues. The time point denotes: pre-treatment sample, taken before nivolumab and TIL therapy. Most excised metastases sampled were pleural nodules or supraclavicular lymph nodes. This TCR came from a person aged 25-79 years with non-small cell lung cancer. The chain is built from TRBV6-6 and TRBJ2-5, with 8 positions matching TRBD2. The sample here was tumor tissue, taken at baseline. The CDR3 nucleotides are TGTGCCAGCAGTACCCGGACTAGCCTCCCCGAGACCCAGTACTTC. Translation: CASSTRTSLPETQYF.